A single T cell receptor (beta chain) is shown here with its context. Unmatched junction bases numbered 2, after V lost 4 bases and J lost 4 bases. CDR1 is WSHSY and CDR2 is SAAADI in the germline V gene. The CDR3 consists of 13 residues. Clones were sequenced by immunoSEQ multiplex PCR, and TCRdb holds only the in-frame ones, with some missing. The sample shows about 250,000 clones, roughly 87% of them seen only once. The data stem from a study of blood T cell repertoires in COVID-19. The overall study: Acute-phase and convalescent COVID-19 samples originated in the United States, Italy and Spain.

The source is a young woman with acute COVID-19. This sequence joins TRBV10-2 and TRBJ2-7, with 9 positions matching TRBD1. The material sequenced was PBMCs or T cells enriched from blood (not recorded which). The CDR3: CASSAGTGYEQYF. As DNA, the CDR3 is TGCGCCAGCAGTGCCGGGACAGGGTACGAGCAGTACTTC.